This T cell receptor (beta chain) was recovered during a study of early T cells in non-severe SARS-CoV-2 infection (dated by TCRdb to the early 2020s). For the study in its entirety: Because TCR sequencing relied on bulk RNA taken from unsorted whole blood, pairing of alpha and beta chains was not possible.

A case-control design nested within a healthcare worker cohort in London, UK, was used, with weekly nasopharyngeal swab PCR tests and blood sampling performed. Healthcare workers were recruited between 23 and 31 March 2020, during the week of the UK lockdown, and were followed weekly for up to about 15 weeks. What the work shows at the level of the full study, not this receptor alone: VDJdb matching was skewed toward anti-spike CD8 responses and likely underestimated virus-specific expansions by missing private and CD4 specificities.

As concerns this clonotype: What antigen it recognizes has not been identified. One junction end does not reproduce the germline sequence, and a read error may be involved.

Measured from the cysteine to the phenylalanine, the CDR3 is 11 residues long. Only the CDR3 part of the read is kept: 33 bases, read in frame from the first base. As encoded in the germline V gene, CDR1 is SNHLY while CDR2 is FYNNEI. Library preparation was by 5' RACE. Data came from a NextSeq 500. To correct for sequencing error and PCR bias, the TCR library protocol tagged individual cDNA molecules with unique molecular identifiers. Both TCR alpha and beta chains were sequenced, and tight co-correlation was observed between alpha and beta sequence abundances in each sample. The authors' pipeline ran thus. Decombinator V4 was used to annotate the V gene, J gene and CDR3 of the TCR sequences. Expanded TCRs were defined as changing significantly between any two time points under a Poisson model with p below 0.0001. TCR abundances were normalised to the total number of TCRs sequenced in each sample and reported as counts per million. MAIT TCRs were defined by TRAV1-2 paired with TRAJ12, TRAJ20 or TRAJ33, and iNKT TCRs by TRAV10 paired with TRAJ18. A search of VDJdb, accessed on 1 November 2021, was run for TCRs annotated to CMV, EBV and SARS-CoV-2, with TCRs annotated for multiple antigens excluded. TCRdb's own reprocessing of the public reads used fastp at Q25 and MiXCR and kept productive beta chains. Identical CDR3 proteins give one entry, which carries the most common genes and DNA. TCRdb assigned the V and J calls; the authors' analysis was not used. This sample comprises about 55,000 distinct CDR3 sequences, approximately 6.3% of them detected only once. Approximately 6.3% of the sample lies in the top ten.

This chain joins TRBV2 to TRBJ2-7; the D gene cannot be resolved beyond TRBD1 or TRBD2, each matching 7 bases. Specimen: whole blood, collected at baseline. This sequence originates from an adult who was a healthcare worker with PCR-confirmed SARS-CoV-2 infection or an uninfected control (not recorded which). The nucleotide sequence reads as follows: TGTGCCAGCACCCAGGGGGGGGTTTCAGACTTC. Translated, this gives CASTQGGVSDF.